A single sample is the source of the 30 T cell receptor beta chains below, sequenced in a study of technical replicates of blood from a few donors. Sequenced by immunoSEQ multiplex PCR; TCRdb stores in-frame clones only, minus some. The top ten clones hold over 0.15% of a sample with 60,000 to 70,000 clones, about 98% of them seen once. The sequenced material came from T cells isolated from PBMCs. The receptor set was obtained from a human donor in good health.

The chain is built from TRBV6-5 and TRBJ1-4; maybe TRBD1 (6 bases). Germline CDR1 is MNHEY and CDR2 is SVGAGI. This CDR3 region has 14 residues. Trimming took off 10 bases at V and 0 bases at J, with 12 bases between the two ends. The CDR3 DNA reads TGTGCCACCAGGCGGACAGCAACTAATGAAAAACTGTTTTTT. Translation gives CATRRTATNEKLFF.

The chain joins TRBV27 to TRBJ1-2; D is unclear. This CDR3 has 13 amino acids. V lost 2 bases and J lost 0, with 4 bases in between. The germline gives CDR1 MNHEY, CDR2 SMNVEV (reference sequence). The CDR3 sequence is CASSLQTNYGYTF. The CDR3 bases are TGTGCCAGCAGTTTACAGACTAACTATGGCTACACCTTC.

V is TRBV4-2 and J is TRBJ2-2; D might be TRBD2 (6 bases). Germline assignment: CDR1 LGHNA and CDR2 YNFKEQ. CDR3 size: 14 residues. Trimming cost V 0 bases and J 6 bases, with 8 bases left between them. The DNA of the CDR3 is TGTGCCAGCAGCCAAGAACTAGCCGCCGGGGAGCTGTTTTTT. Its translation is CASSQELAAGELFF.

The chain couples TRBV6-5 to TRBJ1-2, with D perhaps TRBD1 (5 bases). V was shortened by 0 bases and J by 3 bases, with 11 bases between the two germline ends. This CDR3 has 15 amino acids. The germline V gene has CDR1 MNHEY and CDR2 SVGAGI. DNA for the CDR3: TGTGCCAGCAGTTACTCGAGCAGGGCTGACTATGGCTACACCTTC. This codes for CASSYSSRADYGYTF.

This clone was counted a single time. J is TRBJ2-7 and V is TRBV5-1; 8 positions agree with TRBD2. The CDR3 is made up of 14 amino acids. The V gene end was trimmed by 5 bases and the J gene end by 1 base; junction bases not matched to a gene: 5. The germline CDR1 and CDR2 sequences are SGHRS and YFSETQ. CDR3 DNA: TGCGCCAGCAGTCGGGAGGGCCAATCCTACGAGCAGTACTTC. Translated: CASSREGQSYEQYF.

The genes are TRBV29-1 and TRBJ2-5; TRBD2 agrees at 10 bases. The V gene's germline CDR1 is SQVTM and CDR2 ANQGSEA. This CDR3 spans 14 amino acids. The J segment lost 3 bases and the V segment lost 4 bases, leaving 5 bases of the junction unmatched. CDR3 DNA: TGCAGCGTTGGAGGGACTAGCGCAAAAGAGACCCAGTACTTC. Translated: CSVGGTSAKETQYF.

The CDR3 bases are TGTGCCAGCGAGTCCGTCGATTCCTACGAGCAGTACTTC. Translation: CASESVDSYEQYF. This rearrangement joins TRBV6-4 to TRBJ2-7; no definite D call. V lost 8 bases to trimming and J lost 1 base, with 12 bases between them. Germline CDR1 reads MRHNA; CDR2 reads SNTAGT. There are 13 residues in the CDR3.

V is TRBV2 and J is TRBJ2-7; possible D gene TRBD2, 6 bases. The CDR3 is 13 amino acids. Germline loops: CDR1 SNHLY, CDR2 FYNNEI. V dropped 5 bases and J dropped 5 bases, with 13 bases sitting between them. The CDR3 protein is CASSYSWGDEQYF. The CDR3 region has the DNA TGTGCCAGCAGTTACTCTTGGGGGGACGAGCAGTACTTC.

The V gene is TRBV19, the J gene TRBJ2-1; D may be TRBD2 (6 bases). The CDR3 spans 16 residues. The V and J ends lost 6 bases and 4 bases respectively, with 19 bases between them. Germline CDR1 and CDR2: LNHDA and SQIVND (reference sequence). CDR3 nucleotide sequence: TGTGCCAGTAGCCAAGAACTCACCGGGACTTACAATGAGCAGTTCTTC. It is translated as CASSQELTGTYNEQFF.

V usage is TRBV28 and J usage is TRBJ2-7, with 11 bases lining up with TRBD2. The V gene's germline CDR1 is MDHEN and CDR2 SYDVKM. The length of the CDR3 is 15 residues. The ends lost 3 bases at V and 3 bases at J; junction bases unmatched: 4. CDR3 region: CASSFVLAGVYEQYF. The DNA for the CDR3 is TGTGCCAGCAGTTTCGTACTAGCGGGAGTCTACGAGCAGTACTTC.

The chain recombines TRBV11-3 with TRBJ2-5, with 10 bases fitting TRBD2. Germline V gene data show CDR1 as SGHNT and CDR2 as YENEEA. The V segment lost 3 bases and the J segment 2 bases; nucleotides outside the gene matches: 6. CDR3 length equals 16 residues. This CDR3 reads CASSFGAGGRQETQYF. The CDR3 DNA reads TGTGCCAGCAGCTTTGGAGCGGGGGGGCGGCAAGAGACCCAGTACTTC.

The CDR3 spells CAWGDRAWKNTEAFF. CDR3 nucleotide sequence: TGTGCCTGGGGAGACAGGGCTTGGAAAAACACTGAAGCTTTCTTT. The gene calls are TRBV30 and TRBJ1-1, with TRBD1 matching 7 bases. This CDR3 has 15 amino acids. V shed 5 bases and J 2 bases; nucleotides not matched to a gene: 11. CDR1 and CDR2 (germline): GTSNPN, SVGIG (reference sequence).

V usage is TRBV6-4 and J usage is TRBJ2-1; 12 bases agree with TRBD1. CDR1 and CDR2 from the germline V gene are MRHNA and SNTAGT. Trimming cost V 2 bases and J 6 bases; bases outside gene matches: 2. The CDR3 covers 15 residues. The CDR3 region is CASSDGTGGVNEQFF. In nucleotides, the CDR3 is TGTGCCAGCAGTGACGGGACAGGGGGCGTCAATGAGCAGTTCTTC.

The V call is TRBV15, the J call TRBJ2-5, with TRBD2 matching 14 bases. The CDR3 totals 16 residues. Germline V gives CDR1 LNHNV, CDR2 YYDKDF (reference sequence). With V trimmed by 1 base and J by 4 bases, 2 bases remained unmatched. The DNA for the CDR3 is TGTGCCACCAGCAGAGCCGGGACTAGCGGGGGAGAGACCCAGTACTTC. Protein sequence: CATSRAGTSGGETQYF.

The chain has TRBV10-2 and TRBJ2-2; TRBD1 aligns across 10 bases. The CDR3 consists of 17 residues. CDR1 and CDR2 (germline): WSHSY, SAAADI. J gave up 2 bases and V 6 bases, and 9 bases lay outside the gene matches. CDR3 coding DNA: TGCGCCAGCAGAGGGGACAGGGGCACTACTAACACCGGGGAGCTGTTTTTT. Translating it yields CASRGDRGTTNTGELFF.

This sequence joins TRBV5-1 and TRBJ2-1; D perhaps matches TRBD1 (6 bases). The V gene's germline CDR1 is SGHRS and CDR2 YFSETQ. Trimming removed 0 bases at V and 0 bases at J, with 10 bases between. CDR3 size: 16 residues. The chain's CDR3 is CASSLAGTHSYNEQFF. The CDR3 DNA reads as TGCGCCAGCAGCTTGGCCGGGACACACTCCTACAATGAGCAGTTCTTC. Combining the CDR3 with reference TRBV5-1 and TRBJ2-1 gives the whole variable domain KAGVTQTPRYLIKTRGQQVTLSCSPISGHRSVSWYQQTPGQGLQFLFEYFSETQRNKGNFPGRFSGRQFSNSRSEMNVSTLELGDSALYLCASSLAGTHSYNEQFFGPGTRLTVL.

The chain is built from TRBV4-1 and TRBJ2-7, with D possibly TRBD1 on 7 matching bases. The germline V gene has CDR1 MGHRA and CDR2 YSYEKL. The CDR3 has 14 amino acids. Deletions cut 2 bases from V and 10 bases from J, with 18 bases between. This CDR3 reads CASSQPAGQKEQYF. For the CDR3, the DNA is TGCGCCAGCAGCCAACCCGCGGGACAGAAAGAACAGTACTTC.

In nucleotides, the CDR3 is TGTGCCAGCAGTGAAGCGCCAGTTAACTACGAGCAGTACTTC. The encoded protein is CASSEAPVNYEQYF. This rearrangement joins TRBV2 to TRBJ2-7; D unclear. Trimming pared 0 bases from V and 3 bases from J, leaving 9 bases between. CDR1 and CDR2 from the germline V gene are SNHLY and FYNNEI. The CDR3 runs to 14 residues.

This clone has only one observation. This chain connects TRBV28 to TRBJ2-2, with 7 bases identical to TRBD2. The V and J ends lost 4 bases and 5 bases, in that order; junction bases with no gene match: 1. The CDR3 is 13 residues long. Germline V gene sequence: CDR1 MDHEN, CDR2 SYDVKM. The CDR3 nucleotides read TGTGCCAGCAGTTGGGGGGGGACCGGGGAGCTGTTTTTT. This encodes CASSWGGTGELFF.

The chain combines TRBV20-1 with TRBJ1-4; D unresolved. V gave up 3 bases and J gave up 8 bases, with 4 bases separating them. The CDR3 covers 10 residues. The germline CDR1 and CDR2 sequences are DFQATT and SNEGSKA (reference sequence). This CDR3 is CSARREKLFF. The CDR3 nucleotides read TGCAGTGCTAGGAGGGAAAAACTGTTTTTT.

The V call is TRBV27, the J call TRBJ1-1; 9 bases match TRBD1. Germline assignment: CDR1 MNHEY and CDR2 SMNVEV (reference sequence). This CDR3 contains 18 residues. Germline trimming cut 6 bases from V and 1 base from J; bases unmatched to any gene: 15. The CDR3, as DNA: TGTGCCAGCAGGCCCCAGACAGGGGGGTATTGGGAGAACACTGAAGCTTTCTTT. Its protein product is CASRPQTGGYWENTEAFF.

The rearrangement links TRBV7-9 to TRBJ2-7, with unresolved D. V was trimmed by 4 bases and J by 3 bases, leaving 7 bases between them. In germline, CDR1 is SEHNR, CDR2 FQNEAQ (reference sequence). The CDR3 consists of 12 residues. The CDR3 bases are TGTGCCAGCAGCTCCCACGGCTACGAGCAGTACTTC. Protein product: CASSSHGYEQYF.

CDR3 loop: CASSFGSMSYTF. In DNA form, the CDR3 reads TGTGCCAGCAGTTTCGGTTCTATGAGCTACACCTTC. The chain recombines TRBV28 with TRBJ1-2; D is uncertain. V was trimmed by 3 bases and J by 9 bases, leaving 11 bases between them. Germline loops: CDR1 MDHEN, CDR2 SYDVKM. The CDR3 is 12 amino acids.

V usage is TRBV6-5 and J usage is TRBJ2-5; the match to TRBD2 covers 9 bases. The junction had 7 bases not matched to a gene; V was cut back by 7 bases and J by 1 base. CDR1 and CDR2 from the germline V gene are MNHEY and SVGAGI. The CDR3 sequence is 15 residues long. The CDR3 reads CASKGGLASQETQYF. In DNA, the CDR3 is TGTGCCAGCAAAGGAGGACTAGCGTCCCAAGAGACCCAGTACTTC.

The rearrangement joins TRBV27 to TRBJ1-1; D is possibly TRBD1 (5 bases). The germline gives CDR1 MNHEY, CDR2 SMNVEV (reference sequence). V dropped 0 bases and J dropped 4 bases, with 6 bases sitting between them. This CDR3 contains 13 residues. The CDR3 loop reads CASSLSGGTEAFF. The CDR3 DNA is TGTGCCAGCAGTTTATCGGGGGGCACTGAAGCTTTCTTT.

The chain joins TRBV14 to TRBJ2-7; D is unclear. The CDR3 runs 17 residues. The V end lost 1 base, the J end lost 1 base, and 17 bases lay between the germline ends. Germline values: CDR1 SGHDN, CDR2 FVKESK. The CDR3 nucleotides read TGTGCCAGCAGCCAAGGTTTACGGCGGAAAGAATCCTACGAGCAGTACTTC. Residues: CASSQGLRRKESYEQYF.

The chain couples TRBV6-5 to TRBJ1-1; possibly TRBD1 for D (6 bases). V was shortened by 3 bases and J by 6 bases, with 17 bases between the two germline ends. Germline CDR1 and CDR2: MNHEY and SVGAGI. CDR3 length equals 15 residues. This CDR3 is CASSYTIRTAPEAFF. The CDR3 region has the DNA TGTGCCAGCAGTTATACGATTCGGACAGCCCCTGAAGCTTTCTTT.

The chain couples TRBV5-4 to TRBJ1-1; possibly TRBD1 for D (6 bases). In germline, CDR1 is SGHNT, CDR2 YYREEE (reference sequence). The CDR3 runs 14 residues. V lost 4 bases to trimming and J lost 6 bases, with 16 bases between them. The CDR3 nucleotides are TGTGCCAGCAGCCCAACATACAGGGTCTCTGAAGCTTTCTTT. It codes for CASSPTYRVSEAFF.

The chain recombines TRBV10-3 with TRBJ2-1; 9 nucleotides line up with TRBD2. Germline V gene lookup returns CDR1 ENHRY and CDR2 SYGVKD. The CDR3 sequence is 18 residues long. With V trimmed by 8 bases and J by 0 bases, 14 bases remained unmatched. CDR3 nucleotide sequence: TGTGCCATCCATGGGGGTAGCGGGGGCCACAGCTCCTACAATGAGCAGTTCTTC. Translated, it gives CAIHGGSGGHSSYNEQFF.

The chain links TRBV5-6 to TRBJ1-5; D is perhaps TRBD1 (6 bases). Germline V gene sequence: CDR1 SGHDT, CDR2 YYEEEE. The CDR3 has 13 amino acids. V was pared by 4 bases and J by 4 bases, with 9 bases between. In nucleotides, the CDR3 is TGTGCCAGCAGCCCAGGGGAGAATCAGCCCCAGCATTTT. It is translated as CASSPGENQPQHF.